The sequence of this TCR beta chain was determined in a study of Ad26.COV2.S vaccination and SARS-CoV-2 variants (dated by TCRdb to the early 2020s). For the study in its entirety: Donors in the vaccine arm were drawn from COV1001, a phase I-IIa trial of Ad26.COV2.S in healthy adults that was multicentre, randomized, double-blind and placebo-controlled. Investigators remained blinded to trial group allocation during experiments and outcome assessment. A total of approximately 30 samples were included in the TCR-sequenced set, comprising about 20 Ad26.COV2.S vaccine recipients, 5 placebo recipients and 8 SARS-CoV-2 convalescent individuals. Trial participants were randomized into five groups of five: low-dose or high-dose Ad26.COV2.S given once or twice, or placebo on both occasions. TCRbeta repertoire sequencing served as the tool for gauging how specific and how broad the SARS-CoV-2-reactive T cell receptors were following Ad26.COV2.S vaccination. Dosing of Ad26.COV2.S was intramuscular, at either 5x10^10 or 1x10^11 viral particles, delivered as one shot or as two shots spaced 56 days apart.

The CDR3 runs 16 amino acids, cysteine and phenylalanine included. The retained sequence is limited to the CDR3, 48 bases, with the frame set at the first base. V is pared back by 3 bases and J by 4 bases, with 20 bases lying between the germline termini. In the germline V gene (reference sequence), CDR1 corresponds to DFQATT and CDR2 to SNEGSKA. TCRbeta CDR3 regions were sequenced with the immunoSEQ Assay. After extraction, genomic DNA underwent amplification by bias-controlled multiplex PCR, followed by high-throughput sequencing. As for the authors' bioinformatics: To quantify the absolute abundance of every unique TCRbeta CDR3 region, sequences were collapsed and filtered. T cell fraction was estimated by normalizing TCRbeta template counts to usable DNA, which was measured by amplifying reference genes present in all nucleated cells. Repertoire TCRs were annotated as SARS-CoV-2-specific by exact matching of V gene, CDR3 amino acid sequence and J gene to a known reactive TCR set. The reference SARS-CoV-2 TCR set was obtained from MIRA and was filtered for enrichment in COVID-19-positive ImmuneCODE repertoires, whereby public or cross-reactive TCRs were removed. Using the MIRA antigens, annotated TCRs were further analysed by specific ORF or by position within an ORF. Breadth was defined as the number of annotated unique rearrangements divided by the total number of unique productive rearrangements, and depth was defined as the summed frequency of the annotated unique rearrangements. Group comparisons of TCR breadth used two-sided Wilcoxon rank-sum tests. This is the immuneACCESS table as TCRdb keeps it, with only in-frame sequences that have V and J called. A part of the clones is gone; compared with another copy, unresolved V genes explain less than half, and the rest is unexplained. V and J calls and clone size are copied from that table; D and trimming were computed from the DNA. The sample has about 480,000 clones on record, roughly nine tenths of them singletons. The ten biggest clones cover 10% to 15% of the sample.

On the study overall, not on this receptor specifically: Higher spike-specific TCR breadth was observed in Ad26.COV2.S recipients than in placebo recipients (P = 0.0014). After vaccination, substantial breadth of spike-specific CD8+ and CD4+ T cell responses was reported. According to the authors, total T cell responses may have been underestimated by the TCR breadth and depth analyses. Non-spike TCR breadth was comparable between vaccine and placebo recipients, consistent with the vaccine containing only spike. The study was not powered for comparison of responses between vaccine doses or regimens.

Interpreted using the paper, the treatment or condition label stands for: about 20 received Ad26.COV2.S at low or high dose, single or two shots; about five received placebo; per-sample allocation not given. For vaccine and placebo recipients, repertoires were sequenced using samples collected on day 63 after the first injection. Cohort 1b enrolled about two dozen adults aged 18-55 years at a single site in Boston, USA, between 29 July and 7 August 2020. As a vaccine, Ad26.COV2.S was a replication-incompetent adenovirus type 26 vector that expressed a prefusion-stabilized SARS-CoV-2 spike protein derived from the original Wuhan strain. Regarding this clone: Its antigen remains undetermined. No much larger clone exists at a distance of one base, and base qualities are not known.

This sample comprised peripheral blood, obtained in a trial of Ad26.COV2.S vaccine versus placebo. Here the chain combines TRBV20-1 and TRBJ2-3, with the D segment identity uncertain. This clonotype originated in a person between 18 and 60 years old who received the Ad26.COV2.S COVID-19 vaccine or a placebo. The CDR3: CSASNPRSVFPDTQYF. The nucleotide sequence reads TGCAGTGCTAGTAATCCCCGGTCGGTATTCCCAGATACGCAGTATTTT.